Presented here are 20 T cell receptor beta chains from one specimen sequenced in a study of T-cell memory formation after mild COVID-19. MiXCR, run by TCRdb on the 5' RACE reads, gives a single entry per CDR3 protein. The sample lists about half a million distinct CDR3 sequences, roughly 18% seen once, with roughly an eighth in the top ten. The source material was PBMCs or a T cell subset sorted from them (not recorded which). These receptors were obtained from an adult woman who had mild COVID-19 (a few samples of this study predate the infection). Cell type and time point are not known.

This clonotype was recorded a few times. The chain carries TRBV5-1 and TRBJ2-7; D might be TRBD1 (6 bases). Looked up from germline, CDR1 is SGHRS and CDR2 is YFSETQ. This CDR3 is built from 14 residues. V was cut by 4 bases and J by 3 bases, with 14 bases left in between. CDR3 DNA: TGCGCCAGCAGCCAGGACAGCTACCTCTACGAGCAGTACTTC. It specifies CASSQDSYLYEQYF. Looking up the rest from reference TRBV5-1 and TRBJ2-7 gives the full variable domain: KAGVTQTPRYLIKTRGQQVTLSCSPISGHRSVSWYQQTPGQGLQFLFEYFSETQRNKGNFPGRFSGRQFSNSRSEMNVSTLELGDSALYLCASSQDSYLYEQYFGPGTRLTVT.

This clonotype has only a few counts. This chain connects TRBV13 to TRBJ1-1, with D unresolved. There are 14 residues in the CDR3. Germline assignment: CDR1 PRHDT and CDR2 FYEKMQ (reference sequence). V shed 3 bases and J shed 1 base, with 9 bases lying between them. The CDR3 DNA is TGTGCCAGCAGCTTGGACCCTTCGAACACTGAAGCTTTCTTT. This sequence encodes CASSLDPSNTEAFF.

This clonotype turned up a few times. The chain links TRBV7-9 to TRBJ2-1; D may match TRBD1 or TRBD2 (5 bases each). Germline V CDR1 and CDR2: SEHNR, FQNEAQ (reference sequence). This CDR3 is built from 13 residues. Trimming removed 5 bases at V and 10 bases at J, with 15 bases between. For the CDR3, the DNA is TGTGCCAGCAGCCCCGACTGGGGCGGGGAGCAGTTCTTC. Its protein is CASSPDWGGEQFF.

V gene TRBV6-2 or TRBV6-3 combines with J gene TRBJ2-1, with 9 bases that match TRBD2. V gave up 8 bases and J gave up 7 bases; unmatched junction bases: 9. The CDR3 loop spans 14 amino acids. Germline V gene data show CDR1 as MNHEY and CDR2 as SVGEGT. CDR3 DNA: TGTGCCAGCCACGAACAGCGGGAGGCTAATGAGCAGTTCTTC. Amino acids: CASHEQREANEQFF.

Ten or more counts support this clonotype. This CDR3 is CASSPNPGLAGGYNEQFF. CDR3 in DNA: TGTGCCAGCAGCCCGAACCCGGGACTAGCGGGGGGATACAATGAGCAGTTCTTC. V gene TRBV4-2 combines with J gene TRBJ2-1; 15 bases are shared with TRBD2. J lost 4 bases, V lost 4 bases, and 8 bases had no gene match. Germline CDR1 reads LGHNA; CDR2 reads YNFKEQ. There are 18 residues in the CDR3.

The chain carries TRBV10-3 and TRBJ2-3, with TRBD2 as a possible D gene (6 bases). The CDR3 length is 15 residues. Germline-derived CDR1 and CDR2 are ENHRY and SYGVKD. The V end was cut by 3 bases, the J end by 0 bases, with 10 bases between. The CDR3 loop is CAISDAGTSTDTQYF. CDR3 DNA sequence: TGTGCCATCAGTGATGCGGGGACTAGCACAGATACGCAGTATTTT.

CDR3 in DNA: TGTGCCAGTAGTAGCCTGGGGCGAACTGAAGCTTTCTTT. It codes for CASSSLGRTEAFF. The genes are TRBV12-3 or TRBV12-4 and TRBJ1-1, with D possibly being TRBD1 (5 bases). V dropped 9 bases and J dropped 5 bases, with 16 bases sitting between them. The CDR3 extends over 13 amino acids.

In its sample, this clonotype was seen many times. V usage is TRBV7-2 and J usage is TRBJ2-7; D might be TRBD1 or TRBD2, each matching 5 bases. The V and J ends lost 5 bases and 4 bases respectively, with 15 bases between them. The germline CDR1 and CDR2 sequences are SGHTA and FQGNSA. The CDR3 consists of 14 residues. The CDR3 DNA is TGTGCCAGCAGCCGGGACGGGAACCTATACGAGCAGTACTTC. It codes for CASSRDGNLYEQYF.

The chain combines TRBV7-2 with TRBJ2-7; D is possibly TRBD1 (6 bases). The CDR3 sequence is 14 residues long. Per the germline V gene, CDR1 is SGHTA and CDR2 is FQGNSA. With 1 base removed from V and 6 bases from J, the gap between germline ends came to 13 bases. CDR3 in amino acids: CASSLGQARSEQYF. The CDR3 bases are TGTGCCAGCAGCTTAGGACAGGCACGTAGCGAGCAGTACTTC.

This clonotype has a handful of counts. The chain links TRBV7-3 to TRBJ2-2; D may be TRBD2 (6 bases). The CDR3 spans 15 residues. The V end lost 2 bases, the J end lost 6 bases, and 13 bases lay between the germline ends. Germline CDR1 and CDR2: SGHTA and FQGTGA. CDR3 loop: CASSLYGTPSGELFF. The DNA of the CDR3 is TGTGCCAGCAGCTTATATGGGACTCCCTCCGGGGAGCTGTTTTTT.

The chain couples TRBV10-3 to TRBJ2-3; D may match TRBD1 or TRBD2 (5 bases each). CDR1 is ENHRY and CDR2 is SYGVKD in the germline V gene. CDR3 length equals 17 residues. The V end was cut by 0 bases, the J end by 2 bases, with 15 bases between. The CDR3 nucleotides are TGTGCCATCAGTGAGTCACAACAGGCGACTATCACAGATACGCAGTATTTT. As protein: CAISESQQATITDTQYF.

The CDR3 sequence: CASSVQGGKDEKLFF. In DNA, the CDR3 is TGCGCCAGCAGCGTCCAGGGGGGGAAGGATGAAAAACTGTTTTTT. The V call is TRBV5-1, the J call TRBJ1-4; 7 bases map to TRBD1. Germline trimming cut 4 bases from V and 6 bases from J; bases unmatched to any gene: 9. The germline V gene has CDR1 SGHRS and CDR2 YFSETQ. The CDR3 runs 15 residues.

The chain carries TRBV6-6 and TRBJ1-5, with unresolved D. There are 16 residues in the CDR3. Per the germline V gene, CDR1 is MNHNY and CDR2 is SVGAGI (reference sequence). The V end was cut by 2 bases, the J end by 0 bases, with 11 bases between. The CDR3 DNA reads TGTGCCAGCAGTTACACCACGGGGTTTAGCAATCAGCCCCAGCATTTT. Residues: CASSYTTGFSNQPQHF.

The V call is TRBV15, the J call TRBJ1-2; D may be TRBD1 (5 bases). V lost 2 bases and J lost 7, with 23 bases in between. The germline gives CDR1 LNHNV, CDR2 YYDKDF (reference sequence). This CDR3 spans 17 amino acids. DNA of the CDR3: TGTGCCACCAGCAGACGCACTTCGCGGGGGTCGGGTGGTGGCTACACCTTC. Protein product: CATSRRTSRGSGGGYTF.

V and J are TRBV2 and TRBJ2-3, with 9 bases that match TRBD2. CDR1 and CDR2 from the germline V gene are SNHLY and FYNNEI. This CDR3 spans 14 amino acids. V lost 6 bases and J lost 4; bases outside the gene matches: 5. The CDR3 spells CASRVAGVADTQYF. The CDR3 nucleotides are TGTGCCAGCAGGGTAGCGGGAGTGGCAGATACGCAGTATTTT.

This sequence joins TRBV12-3 or TRBV12-4 and TRBJ1-2; D is uncertain. The CDR3 extends over 13 amino acids. Trimming took off 3 bases at V and 0 bases at J, with 5 bases between the two ends. The CDR3 coding sequence is TGTGCCAGCAGTTTCCAGGCTAACTATGGCTACACCTTC. It codes for CASSFQANYGYTF.

This clonotype was detected a few times. CDR3 bases: TGTGCCACCAGTGACCCTCGGTCGGGGGGGCTAATTACAGATACGCAGTATTTT. Amino acid sequence: CATSDPRSGGLITDTQYF. The chain carries TRBV24-1 and TRBJ2-3, with 8 bases matching TRBD2. Germline CDR1 KGHDR, CDR2 SFDVKD. V shed 4 bases, J shed 3 bases, and the junction held 14 bases outside the gene matches. The CDR3 spans 18 residues.

This clonotype was seen a few times. The chain carries TRBV11-2 and TRBJ2-3, with TRBD2 identical over 8 bases. CDR3 length: 17 amino acids. Germline values: CDR1 SGHAT, CDR2 FQNNGV. The V segment lost 3 bases and the J segment 3 bases; nucleotides outside the gene matches: 11. CDR3 loop: CASSFILGAGETDTQYF. The CDR3 bases are TGTGCCAGCAGCTTCATCCTCGGAGCGGGAGAGACAGATACGCAGTATTTT. The entire variable domain, with the rest obtained from reference TRBV11-2 and TRBJ2-3, is as follows: EAGVAQSPRYKIIEKRQSVAFWCNPISGHATLYWYQQILGQGPKLLIQFQNNGVVDDSQLPKDRFSAERLKGVDSTLKIQPAKLEDSAVYLCASSFILGAGETDTQYFGPGTRLTVL.

This rearrangement joins TRBV12-3 or TRBV12-4 to TRBJ1-6; D gene unclear. V was trimmed by 3 bases and J by 3 bases, leaving 12 bases between them. This CDR3 comprises 16 residues. The CDR3 loop is CASSFGSLGYNSPLHF. CDR3 in DNA: TGTGCCAGCAGTTTCGGTTCTTTGGGCTATAATTCACCCCTCCACTTT.

This CDR3 reads CASSQGKLADTYEQYF. CDR3 nucleotides: TGCGCCAGCAGCCAAGGTAAACTAGCGGATACCTACGAGCAGTACTTC. The chain recombines TRBV4-1 with TRBJ2-7, with 8 bases matching TRBD2. CDR3 length: 16 residues. The V gene's germline CDR1 is MGHRA and CDR2 YSYEKL. Trimming removed 1 base from V and 2 bases from J; junction bases left unmatched: 7.